Below, 5 T cell receptor beta chains from the same sample are listed, as sequenced in a study of blood T cell repertoires in COVID-19. The repertoire was sequenced with immunoSEQ multiplex PCR; TCRdb's copy has only in-frame clones and lacks some. The sample yields under 300,000 clones, approximately 83% seen once. The sequenced sample consisted of PBMCs or T cells enriched from blood (not recorded which). These receptors came from a woman between 40 and 50 years old with acute COVID-19.

The chain recombines TRBV10-3 with TRBJ1-3; 7 bases agree with TRBD1. Germline trimming cut 2 bases from V and 8 bases from J; bases unmatched to any gene: 6. The CDR3 has 14 amino acids. Germline CDR1 and CDR2: ENHRY and SYGVKD. In nucleotides, the CDR3 is TGTGCCATCAGTGAGGACAGGGAACGAGACACCATATATTTT. Amino acids: CAISEDRERDTIYF.

The V call is TRBV11-2, the J call TRBJ2-1; D is perhaps TRBD2 (6 bases). Germline assignment: CDR1 SGHAT and CDR2 FQNNGV. The V end was cut by 1 base, the J end by 1 base, with 11 bases between. The CDR3 totals 16 residues. Here the CDR3 reads CASSLVLANSYNEQFF. The CDR3 region has the DNA TGTGCCAGCAGCTTAGTCCTAGCGAATTCCTACAATGAGCAGTTCTTC. Drawing the rest from reference TRBV11-2 and TRBJ2-1, the complete variable domain is EAGVAQSPRYKIIEKRQSVAFWCNPISGHATLYWYQQILGQGPKLLIQFQNNGVVDDSQLPKDRFSAERLKGVDSTLKIQPAKLEDSAVYLCASSLVLANSYNEQFFGPGTRLTVL.

The chain links TRBV6-1 to TRBJ2-7; 10 nucleotides match TRBD2. CDR3 length: 16 amino acids. The V gene end was trimmed by 1 base and the J gene end by 6 bases; junction bases not matched to a gene: 9. Germline V CDR1 and CDR2: MNHNS, SASEGT. CDR3 bases: TGTGCCAGCAGTGAAGTGTTGAGTAGCGGGAGGAGCGAGCAGTACTTC. It specifies CASSEVLSSGRSEQYF.

V and J are TRBV9 and TRBJ2-2; D is perhaps TRBD1 (5 bases). The V gene's germline CDR1 is SGDLS and CDR2 YYNGEE. V shed 0 bases and J shed 8 bases, with 17 bases lying between them. The CDR3 spans 16 residues. In DNA form, the CDR3 reads TGTGCCAGCAGCGTAGAGTTTAGGGGATCCACAGGGGAGCTGTTTTTT. Protein sequence: CASSVEFRGSTGELFF.

The V gene is TRBV5-6, the J gene TRBJ2-7; TRBD2 aligns across 7 bases. Germline CDR1 is SGHDT and CDR2 is YYEEEE. The CDR3 is 15 amino acids. Trimming cost V 0 bases and J 2 bases; bases outside gene matches: 5. CDR3 amino acids: CASSLGLAVPYEQYF. Here the CDR3 DNA reads TGTGCCAGCAGCTTGGGGCTAGCGGTTCCCTACGAGCAGTACTTC.